What follows are 8 T cell receptor beta chains derived from one specimen sequenced in a study of cytomegalovirus exposure and HLA in healthy donors. PCR was performed using 60 Vbeta and 13 Jbeta primers. Method: immunoSEQ multiplex PCR; TCRdb's copy keeps in-frame clones and lacks some. The sample contains roughly 170,000 clones, approximately 85% of which appear only once. Sequencing was performed on PBMCs. The receptors here all came from a girl aged 10 to 17 in good health and CMV-seropositive.

This chain uses TRBV7-9 with TRBJ2-5; 9 nucleotides align to TRBD2. The J segment lost 2 bases and the V segment lost 5 bases, leaving 3 bases of the junction unmatched. From germline, CDR1 is SEHNR and CDR2 FQNEAQ (reference sequence). The CDR3 has 14 amino acids. The CDR3 reads CASSRGLAQETQYF. CDR3 nucleotide sequence: TGTGCCAGCAGCCGGGGACTAGCTCAAGAGACCCAGTACTTC.

The chain carries TRBV25-1 and TRBJ2-1; 14 nucleotides agree with TRBD2. J lost 3 bases, V lost 3 bases, and 4 bases had no gene match. This CDR3 has 17 amino acids. Germline V gene sequence: CDR1 MGHDK, CDR2 SYGVNS. CDR3 sequence reads: CASSDLGTSGGYNEQFF. The CDR3 DNA sequence: TGTGCCAGCAGTGACCTAGGGACTAGCGGGGGCTACAATGAGCAGTTCTTC.

The V gene is TRBV27, the J gene TRBJ2-2; 13 bases are shared with TRBD2. CDR3 size: 18 residues. The V segment lost 5 bases and the J segment 5 bases; nucleotides outside the gene matches: 11. The germline CDR1 and CDR2 sequences are MNHEY and SMNVEV (reference sequence). The DNA for the CDR3 is TGTGCCAGCAGTCCTCGACTAGCGGGGGGCCATTATACCGGGGAGCTGTTTTTT. This gives the protein CASSPRLAGGHYTGELFF.

The J gene is TRBJ2-7, the V gene TRBV6-5; D remains unclear. CDR1 and CDR2 (germline): MNHEY, SVGAGI. The CDR3 spans 12 residues. The ends were cut back, 2 bases at V and 2 bases at J, with 4 bases in the middle. The CDR3 DNA is TGTGCCAGCAGTTACGACACCTACGAGCAGTACTTC. Protein product: CASSYDTYEQYF.

The chain uses TRBV29-1 and TRBJ2-6; tentative D call: TRBD1 (6 bases). CDR3 length equals 17 residues. Deletions cut 2 bases from V and 4 bases from J, with 18 bases between. Germline values: CDR1 SQVTM, CDR2 ANQGSEA. This chain's CDR3 is CSVEQGSYLGGANVLTF. For the CDR3, the DNA is TGCAGCGTTGAACAGGGGTCCTATCTAGGAGGGGCCAACGTCCTGACTTTC.

The chain is built from TRBV5-6 and TRBJ1-2, with D tentatively TRBD1 (6 bases). The CDR3 has 14 amino acids. The ends were cut back, 0 bases at V and 4 bases at J, with 10 bases in the middle. Germline loops: CDR1 SGHDT, CDR2 YYEEEE. CDR3 nucleotides: TGTGCCAGCAGCTTGGGACAGGCGTCCTATGGCTACACCTTC. It encodes CASSLGQASYGYTF.

This sequence joins TRBV2 and TRBJ2-7; maybe TRBD1 (6 bases). CDR1 and CDR2 from the germline V gene are SNHLY and FYNNEI. Trimming shortened V by 6 bases and J by 7 bases, and 13 bases separated the two germline ends. The CDR3 contains 12 residues. This CDR3 is CASSQQGWEQYF. The CDR3 DNA sequence: TGTGCCAGCAGCCAACAGGGATGGGAGCAGTACTTC.

The genes are TRBV6-6 and TRBJ2-5, with a possible D match to TRBD2 (7 bases). Trimming stripped 7 bases from V and 5 bases from J, with 14 bases between. Per the germline V gene, CDR1 is MNHNY and CDR2 is SVGAGI (reference sequence). The CDR3 is 13 amino acids. Here the CDR3 DNA reads TGTGCCAGCATGGGAGGGGGATCGGAGACCCAGTACTTC. It yields the protein CASMGGGSETQYF.